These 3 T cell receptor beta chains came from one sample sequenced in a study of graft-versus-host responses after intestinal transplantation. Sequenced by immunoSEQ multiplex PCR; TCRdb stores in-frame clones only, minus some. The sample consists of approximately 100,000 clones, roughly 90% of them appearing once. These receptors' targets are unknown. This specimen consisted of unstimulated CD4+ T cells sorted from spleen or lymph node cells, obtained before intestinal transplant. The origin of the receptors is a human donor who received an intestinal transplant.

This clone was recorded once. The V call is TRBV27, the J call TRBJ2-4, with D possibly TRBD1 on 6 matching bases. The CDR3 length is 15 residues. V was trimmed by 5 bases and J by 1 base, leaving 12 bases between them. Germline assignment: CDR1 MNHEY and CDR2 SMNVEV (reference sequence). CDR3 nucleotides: TGTGCCAGCAGTAGGGGGTATTCGGCCAAAAACATTCAGTACTTC. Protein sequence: CASSRGYSAKNIQYF.

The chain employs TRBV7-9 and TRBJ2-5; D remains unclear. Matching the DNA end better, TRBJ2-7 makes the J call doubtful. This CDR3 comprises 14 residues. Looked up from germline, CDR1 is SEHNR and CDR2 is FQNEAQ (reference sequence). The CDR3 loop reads CASSLATHMYEQYF. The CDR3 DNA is TGTGCCAGCAGCTTAGCGACGCACATGTACGAGCAGTACTTC.

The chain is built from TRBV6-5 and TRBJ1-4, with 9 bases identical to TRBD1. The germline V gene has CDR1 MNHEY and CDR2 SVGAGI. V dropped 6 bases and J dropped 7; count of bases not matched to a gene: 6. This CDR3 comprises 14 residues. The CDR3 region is CASSEQGAVEKLFF. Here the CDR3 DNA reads TGTGCCAGCAGCGAACAGGGGGCAGTTGAAAAACTGTTTTTT.